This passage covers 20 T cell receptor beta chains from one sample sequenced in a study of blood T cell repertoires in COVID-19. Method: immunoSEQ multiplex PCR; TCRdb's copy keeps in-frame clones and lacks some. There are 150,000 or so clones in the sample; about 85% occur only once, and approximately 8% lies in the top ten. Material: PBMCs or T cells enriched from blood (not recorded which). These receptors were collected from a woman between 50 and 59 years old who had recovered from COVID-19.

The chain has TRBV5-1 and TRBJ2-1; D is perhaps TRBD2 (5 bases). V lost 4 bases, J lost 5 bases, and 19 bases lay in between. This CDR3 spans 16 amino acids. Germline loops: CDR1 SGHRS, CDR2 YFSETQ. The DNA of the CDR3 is TGCGCCAGCAGCCCGAAGACTACTCGGATTAACAATGAGCAGTTCTTC. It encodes CASSPKTTRINNEQFF.

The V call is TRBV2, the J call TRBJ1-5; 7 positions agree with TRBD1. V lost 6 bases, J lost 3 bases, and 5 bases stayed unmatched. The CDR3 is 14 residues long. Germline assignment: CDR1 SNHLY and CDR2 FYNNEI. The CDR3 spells CASRQTGDNQPQHF. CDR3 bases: TGTGCCAGCAGACAAACAGGGGACAATCAGCCCCAGCATTTT.

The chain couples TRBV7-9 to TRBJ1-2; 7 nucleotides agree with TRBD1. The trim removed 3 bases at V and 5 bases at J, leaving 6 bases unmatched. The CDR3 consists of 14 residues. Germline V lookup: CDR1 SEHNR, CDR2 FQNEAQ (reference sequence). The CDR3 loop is CASSLNRGQYGYTF. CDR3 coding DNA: TGTGCCAGCAGCTTGAATAGGGGGCAGTATGGCTACACCTTC.

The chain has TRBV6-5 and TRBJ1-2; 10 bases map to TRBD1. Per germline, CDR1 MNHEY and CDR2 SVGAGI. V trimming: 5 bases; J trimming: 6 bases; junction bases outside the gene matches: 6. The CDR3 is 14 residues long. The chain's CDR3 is CASSPPGQGNGYTF. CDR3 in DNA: TGTGCCAGCAGTCCCCCGGGACAGGGGAATGGCTACACCTTC.

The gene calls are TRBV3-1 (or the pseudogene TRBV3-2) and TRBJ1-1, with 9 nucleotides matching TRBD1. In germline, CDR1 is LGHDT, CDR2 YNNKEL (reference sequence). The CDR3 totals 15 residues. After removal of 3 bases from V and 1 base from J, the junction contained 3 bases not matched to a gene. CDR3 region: CASSQPQGANTEAFF. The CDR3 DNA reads TGTGCCAGCAGCCAGCCACAGGGGGCGAACACTGAAGCTTTCTTT.

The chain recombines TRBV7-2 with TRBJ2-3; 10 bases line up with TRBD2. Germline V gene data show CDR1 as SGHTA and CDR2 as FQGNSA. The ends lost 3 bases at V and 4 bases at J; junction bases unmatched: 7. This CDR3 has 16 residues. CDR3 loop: CASSLRAGGSSDTQYF. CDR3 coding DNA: TGTGCCAGCAGCTTGAGAGCGGGGGGGAGTTCAGATACGCAGTATTTT.

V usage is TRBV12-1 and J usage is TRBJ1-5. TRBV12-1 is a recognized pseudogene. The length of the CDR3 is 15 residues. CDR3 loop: CASSSSGRVGQPQHF. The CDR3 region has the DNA TGTGCCAGCAGCTCCTCGGGGAGGGTCGGTCAGCCCCAGCATTTT.

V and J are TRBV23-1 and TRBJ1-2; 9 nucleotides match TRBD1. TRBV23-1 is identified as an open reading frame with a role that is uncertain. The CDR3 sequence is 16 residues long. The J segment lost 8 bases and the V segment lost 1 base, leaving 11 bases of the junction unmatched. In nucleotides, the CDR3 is TGCGCCAGCAGTCAATGGAAACAGGACAGGGGAAAAGGCTACACCTTC. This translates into CASSQWKQDRGKGYTF.

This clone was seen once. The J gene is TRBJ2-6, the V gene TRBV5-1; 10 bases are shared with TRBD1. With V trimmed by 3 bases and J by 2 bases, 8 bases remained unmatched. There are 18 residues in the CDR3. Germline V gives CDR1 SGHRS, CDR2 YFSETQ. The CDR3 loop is CASSSYRDRGAGANVLTF. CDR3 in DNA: TGCGCCAGCAGCTCTTACCGGGACAGGGGTGCTGGGGCCAACGTCCTGACTTTC.

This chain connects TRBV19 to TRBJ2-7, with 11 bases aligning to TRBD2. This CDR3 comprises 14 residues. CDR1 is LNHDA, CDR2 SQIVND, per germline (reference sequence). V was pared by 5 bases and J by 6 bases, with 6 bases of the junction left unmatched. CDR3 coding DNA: TGTGCCAGTAGTCCGGGACTAGCGGAAGTCGAGCAGTACTTC. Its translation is CASSPGLAEVEQYF.

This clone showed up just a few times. This CDR3 is CLNQPQHF. The CDR3 region has the DNA TGCCTTAATCAGCCCCAGCATTTT. The chain carries TRBV10-1 and TRBJ1-5, with D unclear. Germline CDR1 and CDR2: WNHNN and SYGVQD (reference sequence). The CDR3 is 8 amino acids.

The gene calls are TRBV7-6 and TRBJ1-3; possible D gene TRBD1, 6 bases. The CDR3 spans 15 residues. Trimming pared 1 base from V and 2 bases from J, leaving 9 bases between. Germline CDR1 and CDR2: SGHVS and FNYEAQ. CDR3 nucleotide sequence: TGTGCCAGCAGCTTAGATCAGGGGACTGGAAACACCATATATTTT. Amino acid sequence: CASSLDQGTGNTIYF.

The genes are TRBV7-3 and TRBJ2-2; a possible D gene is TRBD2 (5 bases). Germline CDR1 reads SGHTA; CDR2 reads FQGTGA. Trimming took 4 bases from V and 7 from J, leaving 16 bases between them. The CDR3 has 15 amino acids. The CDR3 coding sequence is TGTGCCAGCAGCTCAATCGGAGGCCGAGGCGGGGAGCTGTTTTTT. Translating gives CASSSIGGRGGELFF. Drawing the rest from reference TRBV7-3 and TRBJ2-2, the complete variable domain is GAGVSQTPSNKVTEKGKYVELRCDPISGHTALYWYRQSLGQGPEFLIYFQGTGAADDSGLPNDRFFAVRPEGSVSTLKIQRTERGDSAVYLCASSSIGGRGGELFFGEGSRLTVL.

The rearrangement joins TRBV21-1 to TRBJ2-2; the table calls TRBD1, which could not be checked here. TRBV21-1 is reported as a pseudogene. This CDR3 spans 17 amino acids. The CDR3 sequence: CASSKFSQGGNTGELFF. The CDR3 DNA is TGTGCCAGCAGCAAATTTTCGCAGGGGGGGAACACCGGGGAGCTGTTTTTT.

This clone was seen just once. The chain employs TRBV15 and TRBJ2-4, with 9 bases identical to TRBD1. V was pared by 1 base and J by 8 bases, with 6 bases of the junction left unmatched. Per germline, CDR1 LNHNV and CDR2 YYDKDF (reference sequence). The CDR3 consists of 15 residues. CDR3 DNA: TGTGCCACCAGCAGAGTGGGACAGGGTCGGGACATTCAGTACTTC. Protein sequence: CATSRVGQGRDIQYF.

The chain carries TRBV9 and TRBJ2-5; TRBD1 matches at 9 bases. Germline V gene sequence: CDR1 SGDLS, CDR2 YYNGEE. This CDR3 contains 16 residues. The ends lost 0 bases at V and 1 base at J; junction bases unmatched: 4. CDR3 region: CASSVATGGGQETQYF. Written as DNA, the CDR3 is TGTGCCAGCAGCGTAGCTACAGGGGGCGGCCAAGAGACCCAGTACTTC.

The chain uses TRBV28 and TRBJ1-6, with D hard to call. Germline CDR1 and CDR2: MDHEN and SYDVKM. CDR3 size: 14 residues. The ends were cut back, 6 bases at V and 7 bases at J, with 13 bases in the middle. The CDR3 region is CASSFGLVNSPLHF. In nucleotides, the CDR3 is TGTGCCAGCAGCTTCGGACTGGTGAATTCACCCCTCCACTTT.

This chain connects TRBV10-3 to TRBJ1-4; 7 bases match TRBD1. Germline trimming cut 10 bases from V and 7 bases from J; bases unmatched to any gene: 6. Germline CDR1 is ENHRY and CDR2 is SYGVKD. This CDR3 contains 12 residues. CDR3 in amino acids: CASRGASEKLFF. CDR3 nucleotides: TGTGCCAGCAGGGGGGCCAGTGAAAAACTGTTTTTT.

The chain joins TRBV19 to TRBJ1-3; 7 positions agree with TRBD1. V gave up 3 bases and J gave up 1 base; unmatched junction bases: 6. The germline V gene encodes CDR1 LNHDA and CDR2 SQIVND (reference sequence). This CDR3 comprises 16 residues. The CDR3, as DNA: TGTGCCAGTAGTATTACGGGACAGCTTTCTGGAAACACCATATATTTT. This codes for CASSITGQLSGNTIYF.

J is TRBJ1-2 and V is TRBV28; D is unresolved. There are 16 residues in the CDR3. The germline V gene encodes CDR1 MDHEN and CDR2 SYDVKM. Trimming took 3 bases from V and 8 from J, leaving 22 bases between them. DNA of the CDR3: TGTGCCAGCAGTTTGGTCTCAGGAGCGGGGTTTAGAGGCTACACCTTC. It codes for CASSLVSGAGFRGYTF.